This section outlines one T cell receptor (beta chain) sequence together with its context. This record belongs to a study of OX40 agonist ivuxolimab in advanced cancers. The assay was immunoSEQ multiplex PCR, and TCRdb's table has in-frame clones only and misses some. The table includes tens of thousands of clones, around four fifths detected once. The specimen comprised CD4+ or CD8+ T cells sorted from blood, sampled in a trial of the OX40 agonist ivuxolimab. This receptor was obtained from an adult with an advanced solid tumor such as melanoma, head and neck, liver or kidney cancer.

The CDR3 coding sequence is TGTGCCAGCAGCTTGAGTCAGGCTCGAACCGGGGAGCTGTTTTTT. This gives the protein CASSLSQARTGELFF. The chain carries TRBV5-6 and TRBJ2-2; D unclear. This CDR3 spans 15 amino acids. V lost 1 base and J lost 5, with 12 bases in between. Germline V gene sequence: CDR1 SGHDT, CDR2 YYEEEE.